A selection of T cell receptor beta chains follows, all from one sample in a study of T cell responses to AZD1222 COVID-19 vaccine. Here immunoSEQ multiplex PCR was the method, and the copy in TCRdb shows in-frame clones only, minus some. Of roughly 110,000 clones in the sample, over 80% were seen once. The input for sequencing was peripheral blood, taken 28 days after the second AZD1222 dose. The source of these receptors is an adult who received the AZD1222 COVID-19 vaccine. The CDR3 runs from the conserved cysteine through the conserved F or W. The order of the fields is clone size, D gene, V gene, J gene, CDR3 DNA, CDR3 protein. A D gene is named only where the DNA matches it firmly. For some rows the clone size is stated as once, few or many, or as a class when expanded; others skip it.

-	-	TRBV5-1	TRBJ1-2	TGCGCCAGCAGCTTTGCCGGCGGTGGCTATGGCTACACCTTC	CASSFAGGGYGYTF
-	-	TRBV19	TRBJ1-5	TGTGCCAGTTCGACAGGCTCCAATCAGCCCCAGCATTTT	CASSTGSNQPQHF
-	TRBD1	TRBV27	TRBJ1-3	TGTGCCAGCAGGCCCAGCCTTAGGGGGCTCGGAAACACCATATATTTT	CASRPSLRGLGNTIYF
-	-	TRBV4-2	TRBJ2-1	TGTGCCAGCAGCCAAGTCGTCAGGGGCGACATCAATGAGCAGTTCTTC	CASSQVVRGDINEQFF
-	TRBD2	TRBV14	TRBJ2-2	TGTGCCAGCAGCGCACTAGCGGGGGTGATCGGGGAGCTGTTTTTT	CASSALAGVIGELFF
-	-	TRBV28	TRBJ1-6	TGTGCCAGCAGTTTCAACAGGGTTTCACCCCTCCACTTT	CASSFNRVSPLHF
once	-	TRBV14	TRBJ2-5	TGTGCCAGCAGCCCGCGCTTGGCCACGTACCAAGAGACCCAGTACTTC	CASSPRLATYQETQYF
-	TRBD2	TRBV18	TRBJ2-5	TGTGCCAGCTCAGGACTAGCGGGCGGGGAGACCCAGTACTTC	CASSGLAGGETQYF
-	TRBD2	TRBV6-2/TRBV6-3	TRBJ2-1	TGTGCCAGCAGTTACCCCCTCCGGGGCGGGAGTTTATACAATGAGCAGTTCTTC	CASSYPLRGGSLYNEQFF
-	-	TRBV4-1	TRBJ1-1	TGCGCCAGCAGCCGAGGACAGCCCCTGGAAGCTTTCTTT	CASSRGQPLEAFF
-	-	TRBV7-9	TRBJ2-5	TGTGCCAGCAGCTTAGATCTTAGGATAGAGGAGACCCAGTACTTC	CASSLDLRIEETQYF
-	-	TRBV7-3	TRBJ1-1	TGTGCCAGCAGCCAGGGAGGGGAGCAAGCTTTCTTT	CASSQGGEQAFF
-	-	TRBV7-3	TRBJ1-1	TGTGCCAGCAGCTTAATGGTTGACGCTGAAGCTTTCTTT	CASSLMVDAEAFF
-	-	TRBV15	TRBJ1-2	TGTGCCACCAGCAGACGTCGTCGGGGGGACTATGGCTACACCTTC	CATSRRRRGDYGYTF
-	TRBD1	TRBV5-4	TRBJ1-1	TGTGCCAGCAGCTTGGGACTTAGGACAGGGAGGAACACTGAAGCTTTCTTT	CASSLGLRTGRNTEAFF
-	-	TRBV2	TRBJ1-1	TGTGCCAGCAGTAACCGGGACTGGGACACTGAAGCTTTCTTT	CASSNRDWDTEAFF
-	-	TRBV5-8	TRBJ1-6	TGTGCCAGCAGCGCTCGGGACACGGCGATTTCACCCCTCCACTTT	CASSARDTAISPLHF
-	-	TRBV28	TRBJ2-1	TGTGCCACCCTACTTGAGAGGGAGCAGTTCTTC	CATLLEREQFF
-	TRBD1	TRBV10-3	TRBJ1-6	TGTGCCATCAGTGGCGGGACAGGGTATACCGTCACCCTCCACTTT	CAISGGTGYTVTLHF
-	-	TRBV6-1	TRBJ1-2	TGTGCCAGCAGTGAACAGGTGGTGATCGGCTACACCTTC	CASSEQVVIGYTF
-	-	TRBV7-2	TRBJ1-2	TGTGCCAGCAGTCAGCCCAGAATTACTAACTATGGCTACACCTTC	CASSQPRITNYGYTF
-	-	TRBV4-2	TRBJ2-6	TGTGCCAGCAGCCAACCGGGACGGAGCTCTGGGGCCAACGTCCTGACTTTC	CASSQPGRSSGANVLTF
-	-	TRBV5-1	TRBJ1-6	TGCGCCAGCAGCGACAATTCACCCCTCCACTTT	CASSDNSPLHF
-	-	TRBV5-1	TRBJ1-6	TGCGCCAGCAGCTCGGGTAGGGTCTCCTATAATTCACCCCTCCACTTT	CASSSGRVSYNSPLHF
-	TRBD1	TRBV10-3	TRBJ1-3	TGTGCCATCAGTGAGTCGGGACAGGTCGGAAACACCATATATTTT	CAISESGQVGNTIYF
-	-	TRBV9	TRBJ1-3	TGTGCCAGCAGCGCGACAGCCTCTGGAAACACCATATATTTT	CASSATASGNTIYF
-	-	TRBV6-5	TRBJ1-1	TGTGCCAGCAGTTACCCTCGCGGTGAAGCTTTCTTT	CASSYPRGEAFF
-	TRBD1	TRBV18	TRBJ1-1	TGTGCCAGCTCGCTGACAGGGTCCCACACTGAAGCTTTCTTT	CASSLTGSHTEAFF
-	TRBD2	TRBV7-9	TRBJ2-7	TGTGCCAGCAGCTCCGGACTAGCGGGAGGAGCTTCCTACGAGCAGTACTTC	CASSSGLAGGASYEQYF
once	TRBD2	TRBV5-1	TRBJ2-1	TGCGCCAGCAGCTCGTCGGGGGGTTACAATGAGCAGTTCTTC	CASSSSGGYNEQFF
-	-	TRBV12-2	TRBJ1-5	TGTGCAAGTCGCTCGATACCTACAGGGGCTGGCAATCAGCCCCAGCATTTT	CASRSIPTGAGNQPQHF
-	-	TRBV12-3/TRBV12-4	TRBJ2-3	TGTGCCAGCAGAGATATAGCAGATACGCAGTATTTT	CASRDIADTQYF
-	-	TRBV19	TRBJ2-7	TGTGCCAGTAGTATAGGGAGCGGGTCGTACGAGCAGTACTTC	CASSIGSGSYEQYF
-	-	TRBV25-1	TRBJ2-5	TGTGCCAGCAGTGATACGGAACAGGTCCAAGAGACCCAGTACTTC	CASSDTEQVQETQYF
-	-	TRBV7-9	TRBJ2-7	TGTGCCAGCAGCTTAGGGACCCCTGACGAGCAGTACTTC	CASSLGTPDEQYF
-	TRBD1	TRBV4-3	TRBJ2-7	TGCGCCAGCAGCTACGGGACAGGTCCCCAAGGGCAGTACTTC	CASSYGTGPQGQYF
-	-	TRBV7-9	TRBJ1-1	TGTGCCAGCAGCTGGGCCTTGAACACTGAAGCTTTCTTT	CASSWALNTEAFF
-	-	TRBV12-5	TRBJ1-1	TGTGCTAGTGGTTTGGGGAACACTGAAGCTTTCTTT	CASGLGNTEAFF
-	TRBD2	TRBV6-4	TRBJ2-5	TGTGCCAGCAGTCCCCTAGCGGGGGCACAAGAGACCCAGTACTTC	CASSPLAGAQETQYF
-	-	TRBV28	TRBJ2-2	TGTGCCAGCAGACAAGGGGTAGCGGAGTCCCCCACCGGGGAGCTGTTTTTT	CASRQGVAESPTGELFF
-	-	TRBV28	TRBJ1-5	TGTGCCAGCAGCCTTCCCCCGCAGCCCCAGCATTTT	CASSLPPQPQHF
-	-	TRBV29-1	TRBJ2-4	TGCAGCGTATCCAGTCGCTCCGGGGACATTCAGTACTTC	CSVSSRSGDIQYF
-	-	TRBV27	TRBJ1-2	TGTGCCAGCTGCCGGGACATATGCTATGGCTACACCTTC	CASCRDICYGYTF
once	-	TRBV5-4	TRBJ1-1	TGTGCCAGCAGCTTACCAGGAGGAGGTGAAGCTTTCTTT	CASSLPGGGEAFF
-	TRBD2	TRBV3-1/TRBV3-2	TRBJ2-7	TGTGCCAGCAGCCAAGATCGGACTAGGGACGAGCAGTACTTC	CASSQDRTRDEQYF
-	-	TRBV6-5	TRBJ1-2	TGTGCCAGCAGTTACTCGGGCAGGGGCGACTATGGCTACACCTTC	CASSYSGRGDYGYTF
-	-	TRBV5-1	TRBJ2-7	TGCGCCAGCAGCGGGGGTAGTCGGAACGAGCAGTACTTC	CASSGGSRNEQYF
-	-	TRBV7-6	TRBJ1-1	TGTGCCAGCAGCTTAGTTCCATTGGGGAACACTGAAGCTTTCTTT	CASSLVPLGNTEAFF
-	-	TRBV27	TRBJ1-2	TGTGCCAACCAAGGGGTTGGCTATGGCTACACCTTC	CANQGVGYGYTF
-	-	TRBV5-8	TRBJ2-3	TGTGCCAGCAGCTTGGCACAGGATATAGATACGCAGTATTTT	CASSLAQDIDTQYF
once	-	TRBV4-2	TRBJ2-2	TGTGCCAGTCGGGGCGGGGAGCTGTTTTTT	CASRGGELFF
-	TRBD2	TRBV7-3	TRBJ2-3	TGTGCCAGCAGCTCGACTAGCAGTGAGACAGATACGCAGTATTTT	CASSSTSSETDTQYF
-	-	TRBV3-1/TRBV3-2	TRBJ2-5	TGTGCCAGCAGCCAAGTCTCCGACCCTGGGCTGTACCAAGAGACCCAGTACTTC	CASSQVSDPGLYQETQYF
-	TRBD1	TRBV30	TRBJ2-7	TGTGCCTGGAGTTTAGGACAGGGGGTGATCGAGCAGTACTTC	CAWSLGQGVIEQYF
-	-	TRBV4-1	TRBJ1-1	TGCGCCAGCAGCCAAGATCCGGTTTCAAGGGACACTGAAGCTTTCTTT	CASSQDPVSRDTEAFF
-	-	TRBV7-3	TRBJ1-1	TGTGCCAGCAGCCCAGGACCGGAAGCTTTCTTT	CASSPGPEAFF
-	TRBD1	TRBV15	TRBJ2-7	TGTGCCACCAGCAGACATACAGGGGTCGGGAACGAGCAGTACTTC	CATSRHTGVGNEQYF